The 22 T cell receptor beta chains presented below share a single source sample, sequenced in a study of cytomegalovirus exposure and HLA in healthy donors. 13 Jbeta primers and 60 Vbeta primers were used for the PCR. Libraries were prepared by immunoSEQ multiplex PCR; TCRdb keeps only in-frame clonotypes and omits some of them. Among hundreds of thousands of clones listed, 75% to 90% were seen once. Sequencing input: PBMCs. Receptors originate from a boy between 2 and 10 years old in good health and CMV-seronegative.

The rearrangement links TRBV7-6 to TRBJ1-1; no clear D gene. V was clipped by 2 bases and J by 3 bases, with 10 bases between them. There are 14 residues in the CDR3. Germline CDR1 SGHVS, CDR2 FNYEAQ. This CDR3 is CASSLLADDTEAFF. CDR3 nucleotides: TGTGCCAGCAGCTTATTAGCCGATGACACTGAAGCTTTCTTT. Full variable domain (missing parts from reference TRBV7-6 and TRBJ1-1): GAGVSQSPRYKVTKRGQDVALRCDPISGHVSLYWYRQALGQGPEFLTYFNYEAQQDKSGLPNDRFSAERPEGSISTLTIQRTEQRDSAMYRCASSLLADDTEAFFGQGTRLTVV.

The gene calls are TRBV5-1 and TRBJ1-1; D is undetermined. Germline values: CDR1 SGHRS, CDR2 YFSETQ. The CDR3 runs to 16 residues. Deletions cut 1 base from V and 1 base from J, with 14 bases between. CDR3 sequence reads: CASSLLPFGENTEAFF. Here the CDR3 DNA reads TGCGCCAGCAGCTTGTTACCATTCGGGGAGAACACTGAAGCTTTCTTT.

V gene TRBV18 combines with J gene TRBJ2-2; tentative D call: TRBD2 (6 bases). The V and J ends lost 2 bases and 2 bases respectively, with 15 bases between them. The CDR3 runs 17 residues. CDR1 and CDR2 (germline): KGHSH, LQKENI. The CDR3 reads CASSPRLGRGNTGELFF. In DNA form, the CDR3 reads TGTGCCAGCTCACCAAGGCTGGGGCGGGGAAACACCGGGGAGCTGTTTTTT.

J is TRBJ2-3 and V is TRBV29-1, with TRBD1 as a possible D gene (6 bases). CDR3 length equals 14 residues. V was cut by 3 bases and J by 4 bases, with 14 bases left in between. From germline, CDR1 is SQVTM and CDR2 ANQGSEA. CDR3 bases: TGCAGCGTTGAGGGGGCACAGGGCCCAGATACGCAGTATTTT. It yields the protein CSVEGAQGPDTQYF.

The chain joins TRBV5-4 to TRBJ1-5, with 7 nucleotides matching TRBD1. Per the germline V gene, CDR1 is SGHNT and CDR2 is YYREEE (reference sequence). V shed 4 bases, J shed 6 bases, and the junction held 13 bases outside the gene matches. CDR3 length: 16 residues. For the CDR3, the DNA is TGTGCCAGCAGCATGGGTGGCGGGGACAGTCTTCAGCCCCAGCATTTT. As protein: CASSMGGGDSLQPQHF.

This chain links TRBV30 with TRBJ2-2, with 7 bases matching TRBD2. The junction had 10 bases not matched to a gene; V was cut back by 5 bases and J by 4 bases. There are 15 residues in the CDR3. CDR1 is GTSNPN, CDR2 SVGIG, per germline (reference sequence). Here the CDR3 DNA reads TGTGCCTGGGAAAGCTGGACTAGAGGCACCGGGGAGCTGTTTTTT. This gives the protein CAWESWTRGTGELFF. Drawing the rest from reference TRBV30 and TRBJ2-2, the complete variable domain is SQTIHQWPATLVQPVGSPLSLECTVEGTSNPNLYWYRQAAGRGLQLLFYSVGIGQISSEVPQNLSASRPQDRQFILSSKKLLLSDSGFYLCAWESWTRGTGELFFGEGSRLTVL.

V gene TRBV5-5 combines with J gene TRBJ2-7, with 8 bases matching TRBD1. The germline V gene has CDR1 SGHKS and CDR2 YYEKEE (reference sequence). V lost 3 bases and J lost 5; bases outside the gene matches: 1. There are 12 residues in the CDR3. The CDR3 nucleotides are TGTGCCAGCAGCTCGACAGGGGACGAGCAGTACTTC. Translated, it gives CASSSTGDEQYF.

The V gene is TRBV5-1, the J gene TRBJ2-7; D unclear. The CDR3 covers 15 residues. Germline CDR1 and CDR2: SGHRS and YFSETQ. Trimming pared 0 bases from V and 8 bases from J, leaving 18 bases between. The CDR3 sequence is CASSLEIRLENKQYF. The DNA of the CDR3 is TGCGCCAGCAGCTTGGAAATTAGGTTGGAGAATAAGCAGTACTTC.

This clone was seen only a few times. The gene calls are TRBV29-1 and TRBJ1-3; D ambiguous. The CDR3 covers 12 residues. V lost 6 bases to trimming and J lost 0 bases, with 6 bases between them. Germline-derived CDR1 and CDR2 are SQVTM and ANQGSEA. The DNA of the CDR3 is TGCAGCGTAATCCGCTCTGGAAACACCATATATTTT. Translated, it gives CSVIRSGNTIYF. Using reference TRBV29-1 and TRBJ1-3 for the parts outside the CDR3, the full variable domain is SAVISQKPSRDICQRGTSLTIQCQVDSQVTMMFWYRQQPGQSLTLIATANQGSEATYESGFVIDKFPISRPNLTFSTLTVSNMSPEDSSIYLCSVIRSGNTIYFGEGSWLTVV.

The chain employs TRBV6-1 and TRBJ2-1; 8 bases line up with TRBD2. The V gene end was trimmed by 6 bases and the J gene end by 6 bases; junction bases not matched to a gene: 7. This CDR3 is built from 14 residues. Germline-derived CDR1 and CDR2 are MNHNS and SASEGT. The CDR3 protein is CASRLAGGPNEQFF. In DNA form, the CDR3 reads TGTGCCAGCAGACTGGCGGGGGGACCCAATGAGCAGTTCTTC.

The chain employs TRBV27 and TRBJ1-2; 8 nucleotides line up with TRBD1. This CDR3 contains 14 residues. The V and J ends lost 5 bases and 4 bases, in that order; junction bases with no gene match: 6. The germline CDR1 and CDR2 sequences are MNHEY and SMNVEV (reference sequence). The DNA for the CDR3 is TGTGCCAGCAGTCGGGGACAGGCTCGCTATGGCTACACCTTC. The encoded protein is CASSRGQARYGYTF.

The J gene is TRBJ2-7, the V gene TRBV2; no clear D. The CDR3 runs 14 residues. Germline V lookup: CDR1 SNHLY, CDR2 FYNNEI. Trimming took off 7 bases at V and 0 bases at J, with 13 bases between the two ends. CDR3 DNA sequence: TGTGCCAGCACCAGTCAGAGGAGCTCCTACGAGCAGTACTTC. This gives the protein CASTSQRSSYEQYF.

This chain uses TRBV4-1 with TRBJ2-3; 8 bases are a match to TRBD2. The CDR3 runs to 16 residues. Trimming took 1 base from V and 4 from J; bases not matched to a gene: 7. Germline V gene sequence: CDR1 MGHRA, CDR2 YSYEKL. CDR3 amino acids: CASSQGRGGTSDTQYF. The CDR3 coding sequence is TGCGCCAGCAGCCAAGGACGGGGGGGCACTTCAGATACGCAGTATTTT.

The rearrangement links TRBV19 to TRBJ1-6; TRBD1 matches at 7 bases. After removal of 3 bases from V and 4 bases from J, the junction contained 6 bases not matched to a gene. Per germline, CDR1 LNHDA and CDR2 SQIVND (reference sequence). The CDR3 sequence is 16 residues long. CDR3: CASSMGQPGYNSPLHF. The CDR3 nucleotides are TGTGCCAGTAGTATGGGACAGCCCGGGTATAATTCACCCCTCCACTTT.

The chain has TRBV13 and TRBJ2-5; TRBD1 matches 9 bases. The J segment lost 5 bases and the V segment lost 5 bases, leaving 6 bases of the junction unmatched. Germline values: CDR1 PRHDT, CDR2 FYEKMQ (reference sequence). The CDR3 has 14 residues. The CDR3 DNA follows: TGTGCCAGCAGCCCGGGACAGGGTGTCGAGACCCAGTACTTC. This codes for CASSPGQGVETQYF. The full variable domain, with the rest looked up from reference TRBV13 and TRBJ2-5, is AAGVIQSPRHLIKEKRETATLKCYPIPRHDTVYWYQQGPGQDPQFLISFYEKMQSDKGSIPDRFSAQQFSDYHSELNMSSLELGDSALYFCASSPGQGVETQYFGPGTRLLVL.

The chain joins TRBV6-5 to TRBJ1-2; tentative D call: TRBD1 (5 bases). Trimming left V 2 bases short and J 5 bases short, with 9 bases between. Germline CDR1 reads MNHEY; CDR2 reads SVGAGI. The CDR3 length is 13 residues. CDR3 region: CASSYGASYGYTF. The CDR3 region has the DNA TGTGCCAGCAGTTACGGGGCCTCATATGGCTACACCTTC.

This clone was seen more than once but under ten times. V is TRBV6-4 and J is TRBJ2-7, with 11 bases matching TRBD1. The CDR3 spans 13 residues. Trimming cost V 6 bases and J 4 bases; bases outside gene matches: 2. Germline-derived CDR1 and CDR2 are MRHNA and SNTAGT. CDR3 DNA sequence: TGTGCCAGCAGCCGGGACAGGGGGTACGAGCAGTACTTC. It is translated as CASSRDRGYEQYF.

The chain links TRBV6-6 to TRBJ1-1, with 7 positions matching TRBD1. This CDR3 comprises 14 residues. Germline V gene data show CDR1 as MNHNY and CDR2 as SVGAGI (reference sequence). V shed 6 bases, J shed 5 bases, and the junction held 9 bases outside the gene matches. The CDR3 DNA follows: TGTGCCAGCAGGACGGTCAGGGGGAGGACTGAAGCTTTCTTT. This encodes CASRTVRGRTEAFF.

The chain carries TRBV11-2 and TRBJ2-1; D is unresolved. The V end was cut by 5 bases, the J end by 4 bases, with 15 bases between. The CDR3 is made up of 15 amino acids. Germline CDR1 is SGHAT and CDR2 is FQNNGV. CDR3 sequence: CASSPILIEYNEQFF. The CDR3 DNA reads TGTGCCAGCAGCCCAATACTAATCGAGTACAATGAGCAGTTCTTC.

This clone was counted a single time. The V gene is TRBV18, the J gene TRBJ2-5; weak D call: TRBD2 (6 bases). The CDR3 sequence is 12 residues long. Germline CDR1 KGHSH, CDR2 LQKENI. The V end was cut by 0 bases, the J end by 14 bases, with 13 bases between. The CDR3 sequence is CASSPPSGDAYF. As DNA, the CDR3 is TGTGCCAGCTCACCACCGTCGGGGGATGCCTACTTC.

The chain has TRBV30 and TRBJ2-1; TRBD2 agrees at 7 bases. V gave up 2 bases and J gave up 2 bases; unmatched junction bases: 3. This CDR3 comprises 14 residues. Germline V lookup: CDR1 GTSNPN, CDR2 SVGIG (reference sequence). CDR3 in amino acids: CAWSPGTTYNEQFF. The CDR3 DNA sequence: TGTGCCTGGAGTCCAGGGACTACCTACAATGAGCAGTTCTTC. Full variable domain (remainder filled in from reference TRBV30 and TRBJ2-1): SQTIHQWPATLVQPVGSPLSLECTVEGTSNPNLYWYRQAAGRGLQLLFYSVGIGQISSEVPQNLSASRPQDRQFILSSKKLLLSDSGFYLCAWSPGTTYNEQFFGPGTRLTVL.

The rearrangement uses TRBV27 and TRBJ1-4; D gene unclear. Germline values: CDR1 MNHEY, CDR2 SMNVEV (reference sequence). The CDR3 extends over 14 amino acids. V lost 6 bases, J lost 3 bases, and 11 bases lay in between. DNA of the CDR3: TGTGCCAGCAGCCGGGAGTCGGCTAATGAAAAACTGTTTTTT. The encoded protein is CASSRESANEKLFF.